This T cell receptor beta chain was sequenced in a study of T cell responses to AZD1222 COVID-19 vaccine (dated by TCRdb to the early 2020s). A note on the overall study: AZD1222 recipients given second doses at about 4 weeks or at about 12 weeks were pooled, since spike-specific TCR depth and breadth were not found to differ between the two schedules. TCR sequencing covered 230 or so trial participants: 207 given two doses of AZD1222 and 26 given two doses of MenACWY control vaccine. Trial participants were enrolled by age into 18-55, 56-69 and 70-plus year subgroups, with roughly 160, 29 and 62 TCR-sequenced participants respectively. What the study reported, not specific to this receptor: The vaccine-associated CD4 TCRs covered the entire spike protein, and the dominant responses fell in regions 160-218 and 743-854. The 56-69-year group was small, and its depth increase did not reach significance, likely because of low power. Conclusions about previously exposed vaccinees are limited, since just 5 or 6 AZD1222 recipients were seropositive for SARS-CoV-2 at baseline. No day 14 peak-response samples were available, so repertoires were characterized only after the peak T cell response. Reportedly, close to half of the unique spike-specific TCRs recognized epitopes lying outside the regions that are mutated in the B.1.351 and B.1.1.7 variants. A significant rise in spike-specific TCR breadth and depth was observed after two AZD1222 doses relative to day 0 and relative to MenACWY recipients. Participants were mostly white British and included more females than males, and it was suggested by the authors that clonal diversity may have been underestimated.

Points on this clone: No cognate antigen has been identified for it. No base quality information exists; no much larger clone differs at one position.

The CDR3 runs 12 amino acids, cysteine and phenylalanine included. Only the CDR3 region is kept as DNA, spanning 36 bases read in frame from base 1. In the germline V gene, CDR1 corresponds to SGHVS and CDR2 to FQNEAQ. V is reduced by 3 bases and J by 7 bases, leaving a spacing of 10 bases between them. Taken with the paper, the label for time point translates to: baseline before first vaccination. The vaccinee samples were drawn from two UK trials, COV001 and COV002, one of which was a single-blind randomized controlled phase 2/3 trial testing AZD1222 (ChAdOx1 nCoV-19) in healthy adults. Trial participant PBMC samples were collected at day 0 and day 28 after the second dose for TCRbeta chain sequencing. The CDR3 regions of human TCRbeta chains were analyzed by immunosequencing. The paper's data handling went like this. Repertoire TCRs were matched against a reference library of SARS-CoV-2-specific TCRs generated with the MIRA antigen-specificity platform. Breadth was defined as the fraction of unique TCRs that were SARS-CoV-2-associated, and depth was defined as the fraction of total T cells that were SARS-CoV-2-associated. Each spike-specific TCR was assigned to its reactive spike region and to a CD4 or CD8 class using the MIRA data. Log10-transformed breadth and depth values were compared by one-way ANOVA with Sidak's multiple comparisons tests. TCRdb carries this immuneACCESS record with in-frame sequences only. Its versions omit some clonotypes, under half of them owing to an unresolved V gene in the studies checked, with the rest unexplained. The DNA was the basis for D and trimming; V, J and clone size are from that table. The sample profile shows around 130,000 clones; about nine tenths of them were found once. The ten largest account for approximately 4.5% of the sample.

The chain was built from TRBV7-8 and TRBJ2-7; no confident D gene assignment can be made. This clonotype originated in an adult in good health. The input for sequencing was peripheral blood, taken on day 0 of AZD1222 vaccination. The CDR3 protein sequence reads: CASSFRVGEQYF. The nucleotide sequence is given as TGTGCCAGCAGCTTTAGGGTAGGGGAGCAGTACTTC.